Shown below are 5 T cell receptor beta chains from a single sample sequenced in a study of breast tumors, draining lymph nodes, adjacent tissues. TCRdb reprocessed the multiplex PCR reads with MiXCR, giving one entry per CDR3 protein. The sample shows roughly 80,000 distinct CDR3 sequences, roughly 20% of them seen only once. Breast cancer patients provided tissue from their axillary draining lymph nodes. What was sequenced was axillary lymph node tissue. The receptors stem from a female donor with breast cancer. Some clones in this sample may be carry-over from other donors' samples.

This clonotype came up many times. DNA for the CDR3: TGTGCCAGCAAAAGGAGGACAGGGGAAGAAGGCTACACCTTC. Translated, it gives CASKRRTGEEGYTF. This rearrangement joins TRBV6-5 to TRBJ1-2; 9 bases are a match to TRBD1. V was clipped by 7 bases and J by 8 bases; unmatched bases: 11. Germline-derived CDR1 and CDR2 are MNHEY and SVGAGI. The CDR3 has 14 amino acids.

This clonotype was seen many times. The V gene is TRBV3-1, the J gene TRBJ1-2; 8 nucleotides align to TRBD1. The CDR3 consists of 14 residues. Germline trimming cut 4 bases from V and 5 bases from J; bases unmatched to any gene: 6. CDR1 and CDR2 (germline): LGHDT, YNNKEL (reference sequence). The CDR3 loop reads CASSPPGQGYGYTF. For the CDR3, the DNA is TGTGCCAGCAGCCCACCTGGACAGGGATATGGCTACACCTTC.

This clonotype was seen repeatedly, ten times or more. The chain is built from TRBV5-5 and TRBJ2-7; tentatively, D is TRBD1 (5 bases). The germline gives CDR1 SGHKS, CDR2 YYEKEE (reference sequence). This CDR3 has 13 residues. Deletions cut 1 base from V and 0 bases from J, with 5 bases between. The CDR3 spells CASSLQGSYEQYF. CDR3 sequence (DNA): TGTGCCAGCAGCTTGCAGGGCTCCTACGAGCAGTACTTC. Variable domain in full (rest from reference TRBV5-5 and TRBJ2-7): DAGVTQSPTHLIKTRGQQVTLRCSPISGHKSVSWYQQVLGQGPQFIFQYYEKEERGRGNFPDRFSARQFPNYSSELNVNALLLGDSALYLCASSLQGSYEQYFGPGTRLTVT.

This clonotype was recorded at least ten times. This chain links TRBV5-1 with TRBJ2-1, with 8 bases that match TRBD2. From germline, CDR1 is SGHRS and CDR2 YFSETQ. With 2 bases clipped from V and 15 bases from J, the junction kept 7 bases outside the gene matches. The CDR3 runs 12 residues. DNA for the CDR3: TGCGCCAGCAGCTTCCAGGGACTAGTAATGTTCTTC. Translating gives CASSFQGLVMFF.

In this sample, this clonotype turned up a few times. It may be a read error: a sequence one base away is much more abundant. The CDR3 loop is CASSLGRFETQCF. The CDR3 bases are TGTGCCAGCAGCTTAGGTAGATTTGAGACCCAGTGCTTC. V gene TRBV7-3 combines with J gene TRBJ2-5; D is unresolved. Germline loops: CDR1 SGHTA, CDR2 FQGTGA. The CDR3 sequence is 13 residues long.